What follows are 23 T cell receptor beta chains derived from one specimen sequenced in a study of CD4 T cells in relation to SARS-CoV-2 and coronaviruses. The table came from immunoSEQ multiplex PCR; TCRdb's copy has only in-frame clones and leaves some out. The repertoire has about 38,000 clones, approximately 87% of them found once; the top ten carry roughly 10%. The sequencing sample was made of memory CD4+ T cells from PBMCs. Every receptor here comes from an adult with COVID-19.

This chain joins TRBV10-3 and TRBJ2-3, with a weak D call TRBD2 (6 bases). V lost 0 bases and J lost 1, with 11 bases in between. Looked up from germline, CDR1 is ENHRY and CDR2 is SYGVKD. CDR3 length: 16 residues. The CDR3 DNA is TGTGCCATCAGTGAGTCAGTCGGGGGAGGCACAGATACGCAGTATTTT. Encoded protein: CAISESVGGGTDTQYF.

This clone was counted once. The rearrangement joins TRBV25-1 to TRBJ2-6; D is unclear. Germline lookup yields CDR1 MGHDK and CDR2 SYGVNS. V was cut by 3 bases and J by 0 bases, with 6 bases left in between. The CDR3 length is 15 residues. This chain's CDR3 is CASSDKPSGANVLTF. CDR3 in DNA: TGTGCCAGCAGTGACAAACCCTCTGGGGCCAACGTCCTGACTTTC.

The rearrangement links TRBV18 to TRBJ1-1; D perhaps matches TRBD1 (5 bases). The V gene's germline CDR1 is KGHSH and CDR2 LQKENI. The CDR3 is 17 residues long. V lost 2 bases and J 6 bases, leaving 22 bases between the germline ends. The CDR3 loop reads CASSPDSKGAFPSEAFF. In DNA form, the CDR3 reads TGTGCCAGCTCACCAGACAGCAAGGGAGCCTTCCCGTCTGAAGCTTTCTTT.

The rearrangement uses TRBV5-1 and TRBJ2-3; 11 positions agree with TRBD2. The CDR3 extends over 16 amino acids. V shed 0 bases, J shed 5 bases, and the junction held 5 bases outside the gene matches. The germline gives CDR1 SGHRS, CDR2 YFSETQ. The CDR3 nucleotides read TGCGCCAGCAGCTTGGGACTAGCGGGGAACATAGATACGCAGTATTTT. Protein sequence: CASSLGLAGNIDTQYF. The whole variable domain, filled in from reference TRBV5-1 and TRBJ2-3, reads KAGVTQTPRYLIKTRGQQVTLSCSPISGHRSVSWYQQTPGQGLQFLFEYFSETQRNKGNFPGRFSGRQFSNSRSEMNVSTLELGDSALYLCASSLGLAGNIDTQYFGPGTRLTVL.

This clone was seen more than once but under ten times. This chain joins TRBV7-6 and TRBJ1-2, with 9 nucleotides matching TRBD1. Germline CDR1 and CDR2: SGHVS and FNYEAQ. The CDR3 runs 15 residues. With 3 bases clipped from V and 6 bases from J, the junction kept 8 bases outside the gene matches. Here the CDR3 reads CASSFNDRGSDGYTF. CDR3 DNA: TGTGCCAGCAGCTTCAATGACAGGGGGTCCGATGGCTACACCTTC.

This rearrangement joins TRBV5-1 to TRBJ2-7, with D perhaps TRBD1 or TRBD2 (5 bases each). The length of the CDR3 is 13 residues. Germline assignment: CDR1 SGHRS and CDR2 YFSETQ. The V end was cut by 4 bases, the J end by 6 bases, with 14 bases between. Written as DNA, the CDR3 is TGCGCCAGCAGCCGTGACCAGGGACCCGAGCAGTACTTC. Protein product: CASSRDQGPEQYF.

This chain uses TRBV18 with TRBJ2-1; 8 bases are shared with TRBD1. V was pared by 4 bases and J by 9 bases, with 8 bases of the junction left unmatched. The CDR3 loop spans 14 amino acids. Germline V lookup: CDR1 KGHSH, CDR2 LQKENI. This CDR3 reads CASSLRQGSIEQFF. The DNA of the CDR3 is TGTGCCAGCTCACTTCGACAGGGGTCTATTGAGCAGTTCTTC.

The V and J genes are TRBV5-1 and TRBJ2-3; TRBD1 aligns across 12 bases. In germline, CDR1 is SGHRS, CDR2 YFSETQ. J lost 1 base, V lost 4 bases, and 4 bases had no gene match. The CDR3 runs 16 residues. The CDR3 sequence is CASSAGDRGRTDTQYF. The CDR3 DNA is TGCGCCAGCAGCGCCGGGGACAGGGGGCGCACAGATACGCAGTATTTT. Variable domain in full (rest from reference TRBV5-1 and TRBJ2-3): KAGVTQTPRYLIKTRGQQVTLSCSPISGHRSVSWYQQTPGQGLQFLFEYFSETQRNKGNFPGRFSGRQFSNSRSEMNVSTLELGDSALYLCASSAGDRGRTDTQYFGPGTRLTVL.

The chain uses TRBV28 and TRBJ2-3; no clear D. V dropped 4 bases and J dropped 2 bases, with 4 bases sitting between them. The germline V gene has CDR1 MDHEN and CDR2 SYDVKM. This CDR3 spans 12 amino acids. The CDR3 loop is CASSSDTDTQYF. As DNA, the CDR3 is TGTGCCAGCAGTTCAGACACAGATACGCAGTATTTT.

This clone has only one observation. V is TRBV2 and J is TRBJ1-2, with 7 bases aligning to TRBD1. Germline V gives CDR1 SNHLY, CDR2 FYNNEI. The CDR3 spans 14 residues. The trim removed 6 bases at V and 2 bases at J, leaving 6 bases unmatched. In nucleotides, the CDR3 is TGTGCCAGCAGCTCCAGGGGGGGGAACTATGGCTACACCTTC. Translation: CASSSRGGNYGYTF. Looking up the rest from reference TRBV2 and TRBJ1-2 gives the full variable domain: EPEVTQTPSHQVTQMGQEVILRCVPISNHLYFYWYRQILGQKVEFLVSFYNNEISEKSEIFDDQFSVERPDGSNFTLKIRSTKLEDSAMYFCASSSRGGNYGYTFGSGTRLTVV.

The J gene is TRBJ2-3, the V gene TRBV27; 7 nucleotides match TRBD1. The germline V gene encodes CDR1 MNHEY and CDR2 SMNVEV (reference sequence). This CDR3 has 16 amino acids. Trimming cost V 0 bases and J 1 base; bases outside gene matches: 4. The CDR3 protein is CASSLSRGRGTDTQYF. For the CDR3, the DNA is TGTGCCAGCAGTTTATCGAGGGGGCGCGGCACAGATACGCAGTATTTT.

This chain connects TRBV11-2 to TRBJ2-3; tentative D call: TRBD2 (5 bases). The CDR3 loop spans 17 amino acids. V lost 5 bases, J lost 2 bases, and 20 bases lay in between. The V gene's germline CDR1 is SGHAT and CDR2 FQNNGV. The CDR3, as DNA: TGTGCCAGCAGCCGCCAGATGAGGGAGTACGCCACAGATACGCAGTATTTT. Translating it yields CASSRQMREYATDTQYF.

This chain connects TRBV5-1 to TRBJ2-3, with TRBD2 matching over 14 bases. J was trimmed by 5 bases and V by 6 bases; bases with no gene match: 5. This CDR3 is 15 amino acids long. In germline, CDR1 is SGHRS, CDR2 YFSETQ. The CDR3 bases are TGCGCCAGCAAGGGACTAGCGGGGGCGGGAGATACGCAGTATTTT. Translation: CASKGLAGAGDTQYF. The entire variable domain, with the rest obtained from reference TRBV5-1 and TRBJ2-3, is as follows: KAGVTQTPRYLIKTRGQQVTLSCSPISGHRSVSWYQQTPGQGLQFLFEYFSETQRNKGNFPGRFSGRQFSNSRSEMNVSTLELGDSALYLCASKGLAGAGDTQYFGPGTRLTVL.

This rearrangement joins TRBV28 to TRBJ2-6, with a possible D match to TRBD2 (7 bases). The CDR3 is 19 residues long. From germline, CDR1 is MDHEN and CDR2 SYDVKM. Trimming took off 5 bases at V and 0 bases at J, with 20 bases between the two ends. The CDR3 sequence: CASSPSGGGGLSGANVLTF. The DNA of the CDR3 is TGTGCCAGCAGTCCCTCTGGGGGCGGGGGTCTCTCTGGGGCCAACGTCCTGACTTTC. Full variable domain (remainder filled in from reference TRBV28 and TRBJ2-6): DVKVTQSSRYLVKRTGEKVFLECVQDMDHENMFWYRQDPGLGLRLIYFSYDVKMKEKGDIPEGYSVSREKKERFSLILESASTNQTSMYLCASSPSGGGGLSGANVLTFGAGSRLTVL.

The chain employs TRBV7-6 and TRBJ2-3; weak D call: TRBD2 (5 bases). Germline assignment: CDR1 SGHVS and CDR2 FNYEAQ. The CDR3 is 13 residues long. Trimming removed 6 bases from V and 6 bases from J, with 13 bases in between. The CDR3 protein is CASRFRRTDTQYF. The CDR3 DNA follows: TGTGCCAGCAGATTTAGGAGGACCGATACGCAGTATTTT.

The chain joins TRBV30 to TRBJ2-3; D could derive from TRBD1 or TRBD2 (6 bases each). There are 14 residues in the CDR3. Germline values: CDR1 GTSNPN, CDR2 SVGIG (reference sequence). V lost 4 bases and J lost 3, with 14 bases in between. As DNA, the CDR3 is TGTGCCTGGACAGGAGGGGGGTGGACAGATACGCAGTATTTT. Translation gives CAWTGGGWTDTQYF.

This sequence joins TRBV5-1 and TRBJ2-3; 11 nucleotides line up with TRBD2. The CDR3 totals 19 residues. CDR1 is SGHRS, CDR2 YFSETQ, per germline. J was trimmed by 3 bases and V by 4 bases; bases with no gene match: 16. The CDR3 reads CASSLLFSGGGRRTDTQYF. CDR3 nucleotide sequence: TGCGCCAGCAGCCTCCTTTTTAGCGGGGGGGGCCGGCGAACAGATACGCAGTATTTT.

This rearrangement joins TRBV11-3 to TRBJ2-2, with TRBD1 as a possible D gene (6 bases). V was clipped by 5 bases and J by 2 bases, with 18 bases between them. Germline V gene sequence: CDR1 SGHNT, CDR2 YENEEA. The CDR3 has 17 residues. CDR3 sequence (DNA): TGTGCCAGCAGCGATCCATTAACAGGGTCCAACACCGGGGAGCTGTTTTTT. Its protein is CASSDPLTGSNTGELFF.

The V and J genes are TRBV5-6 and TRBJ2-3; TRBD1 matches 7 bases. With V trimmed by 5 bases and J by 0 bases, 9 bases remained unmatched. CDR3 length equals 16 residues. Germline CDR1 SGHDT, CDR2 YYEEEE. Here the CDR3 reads CASSPPDRISTDTQYF. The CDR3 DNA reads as TGTGCCAGCAGTCCCCCGGACAGGATAAGCACAGATACGCAGTATTTT.

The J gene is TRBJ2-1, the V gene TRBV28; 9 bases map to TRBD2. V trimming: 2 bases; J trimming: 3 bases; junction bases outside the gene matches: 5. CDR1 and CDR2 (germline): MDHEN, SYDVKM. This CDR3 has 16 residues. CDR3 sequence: CASSLTAGGSYNEQFF. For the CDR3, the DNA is TGTGCCAGCAGTTTAACGGCGGGGGGGAGCTACAATGAGCAGTTCTTC.

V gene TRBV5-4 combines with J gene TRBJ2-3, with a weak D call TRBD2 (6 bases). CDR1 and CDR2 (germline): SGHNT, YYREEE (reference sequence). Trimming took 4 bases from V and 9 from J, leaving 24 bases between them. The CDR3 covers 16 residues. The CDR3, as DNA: TGTGCCAGCAGCGGACCGGGACTCGAGAATTCGGGCACGCAGTATTTT. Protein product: CASSGPGLENSGTQYF.

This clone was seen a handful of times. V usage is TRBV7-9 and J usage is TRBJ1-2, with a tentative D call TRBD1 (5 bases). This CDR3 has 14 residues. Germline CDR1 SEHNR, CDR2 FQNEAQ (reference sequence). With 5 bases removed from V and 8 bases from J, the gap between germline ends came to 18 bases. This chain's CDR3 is CASSTPGGFWGYTF. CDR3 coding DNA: TGTGCCAGCAGCACCCCCGGGGGGTTTTGGGGCTACACCTTC.

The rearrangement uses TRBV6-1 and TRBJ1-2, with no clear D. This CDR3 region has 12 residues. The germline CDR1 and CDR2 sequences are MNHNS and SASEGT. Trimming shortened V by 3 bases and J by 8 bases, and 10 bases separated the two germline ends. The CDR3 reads CASSEISLGYTF. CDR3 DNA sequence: TGTGCCAGCAGTGAGATAAGTCTGGGCTACACCTTC.